The sequence of this T cell receptor (beta chain) was determined in a study of T cell changes during pregnancy in multiple sclerosis. The table came from immunoSEQ multiplex PCR; TCRdb's copy has only in-frame clones and leaves some out. The sample carries approximately 92,000 clones, around 90% recorded once. Germline CDR1 and CDR2: LGHNA and YNFKEQ. The CDR3 length is 17 residues. Germline trimming cut 1 base from V and 3 bases from J; bases unmatched to any gene: 9. This TCR was sampled from a female donor with multiple sclerosis, enrolled in a pregnancy study. Here the sequenced sample was peripheral blood, taken in the first trimester of pregnancy. The rearrangement joins TRBV4-2 to TRBJ2-7, with 10 positions matching TRBD1. DNA of the CDR3: TGTGCCAGCAGCCAAGCCGCGGACAGGGGGATTTTCTACGAGCAGTACTTC. Translated, it gives CASSQAADRGIFYEQYF.